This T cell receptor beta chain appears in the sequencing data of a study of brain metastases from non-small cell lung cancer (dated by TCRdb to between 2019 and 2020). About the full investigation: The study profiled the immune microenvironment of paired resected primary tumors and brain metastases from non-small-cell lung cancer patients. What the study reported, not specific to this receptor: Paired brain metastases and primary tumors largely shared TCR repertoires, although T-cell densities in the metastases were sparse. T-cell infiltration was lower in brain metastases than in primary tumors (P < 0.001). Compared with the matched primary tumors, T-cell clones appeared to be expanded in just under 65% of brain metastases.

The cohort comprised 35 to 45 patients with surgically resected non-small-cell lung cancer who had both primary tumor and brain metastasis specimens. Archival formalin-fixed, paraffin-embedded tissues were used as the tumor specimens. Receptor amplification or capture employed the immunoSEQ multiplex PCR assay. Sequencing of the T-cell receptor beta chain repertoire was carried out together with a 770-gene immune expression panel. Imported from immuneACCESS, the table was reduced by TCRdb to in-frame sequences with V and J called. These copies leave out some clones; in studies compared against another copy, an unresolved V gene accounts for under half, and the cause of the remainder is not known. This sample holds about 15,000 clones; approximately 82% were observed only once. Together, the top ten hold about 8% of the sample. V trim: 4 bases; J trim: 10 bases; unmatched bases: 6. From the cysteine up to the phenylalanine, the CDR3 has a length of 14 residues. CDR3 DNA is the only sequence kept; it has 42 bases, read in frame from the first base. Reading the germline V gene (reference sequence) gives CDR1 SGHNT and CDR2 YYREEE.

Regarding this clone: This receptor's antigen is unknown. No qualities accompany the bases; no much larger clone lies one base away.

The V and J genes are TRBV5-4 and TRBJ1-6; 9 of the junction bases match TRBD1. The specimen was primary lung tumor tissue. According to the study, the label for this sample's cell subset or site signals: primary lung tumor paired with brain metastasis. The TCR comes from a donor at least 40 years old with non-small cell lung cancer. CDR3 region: CASSRGQGESPLHF. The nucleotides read TGTGCCAGCAGCCGGGGACAGGGAGAGTCACCCCTCCACTTT. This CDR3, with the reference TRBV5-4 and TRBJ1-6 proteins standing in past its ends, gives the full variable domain ETGVTQSPTHLIKTRGQQVTLRCSSQSGHNTVSWYQQALGQGPQFIFQYYREEENGRGNFPPRFSGLQFPNYSSELNVNALELDDSALYLCASSRGQGESPLHFGNGTRLTVT.